A single sample is the source of the 12 T cell receptor beta chains below, sequenced in a study of beta chain features in type 1 diabetes. Expressed TCRB transcripts were sequenced because the entire RNA isolate underwent reverse transcription. The data were produced by immunoSEQ multiplex PCR, yet TCRdb's version contains in-frame clones alone and is incomplete. The table lists roughly 290,000 clones, around 7.3% of them singletons. Sequenced material: central memory CD4+ T cells from blood. The receptors shown here come from a woman under 30 in good health.

In this sample, this clone turned up many times. This chain uses TRBV28 with TRBJ1-1; D not certain. The CDR3 contains 11 residues. Per the germline V gene, CDR1 is MDHEN and CDR2 is SYDVKM. V lost 8 bases to trimming and J lost 10 bases, with 14 bases between them. The CDR3 protein is CASSARSVAFF. The CDR3 region has the DNA TGTGCCAGCTCCGCTCGGTCGGTAGCTTTCTTT.

This clone was recorded at least ten times. The genes are TRBV27 and TRBJ2-1, with 9 bases aligning to TRBD1. CDR3 size: 15 residues. Per germline, CDR1 MNHEY and CDR2 SMNVEV (reference sequence). V was clipped by 5 bases and J by 3 bases; unmatched bases: 5. CDR3 sequence: CASSTGTGNYNEQFF. The CDR3 DNA follows: TGTGCCAGCAGTACCGGGACAGGGAACTACAATGAGCAGTTCTTC.

A few counts support this clone. CDR3 loop: CASSPGTGKNYGYTF. The CDR3, as DNA: TGTGCCAGCTCACCGGGGACAGGGAAGAACTATGGCTACACCTTC. The rearrangement links TRBV18 to TRBJ1-2; TRBD1 matches at 9 bases. The CDR3 totals 15 residues. J was trimmed by 2 bases and V by 3 bases; bases with no gene match: 4. The germline V gene has CDR1 KGHSH and CDR2 LQKENI.

The table lists this clone with many counts. V is TRBV2 and J is TRBJ1-1; 8 nucleotides match TRBD1. Germline V gives CDR1 SNHLY, CDR2 FYNNEI. The trim removed 6 bases at V and 4 bases at J, leaving 7 bases unmatched. CDR3 length equals 14 residues. CDR3 amino acids: CASRRTGPGTEAFF. The CDR3 region has the DNA TGTGCCAGCAGACGGACAGGGCCGGGCACTGAAGCTTTCTTT.

Many counts were recorded for this clone. The chain couples TRBV5-1 to TRBJ2-7; a weak D match, TRBD2 (6 bases). The CDR3 consists of 14 residues. Between the trimmed V and J ends, which lost 0 bases and 3 bases, there was a span of 10 bases. CDR1 and CDR2 (germline): SGHRS, YFSETQ. CDR3 DNA sequence: TGCGCCAGCAGCTTGGGCGGGGCGGACTACGAGCAGTACTTC. Its translation is CASSLGGADYEQYF. The complete variable domain, with remaining parts taken from reference TRBV5-1 and TRBJ2-7, reads KAGVTQTPRYLIKTRGQQVTLSCSPISGHRSVSWYQQTPGQGLQFLFEYFSETQRNKGNFPGRFSGRQFSNSRSEMNVSTLELGDSALYLCASSLGGADYEQYFGPGTRLTVT.

This clone was counted a few times. This chain links TRBV19 with TRBJ2-2; D not certain. Germline CDR1 is LNHDA and CDR2 is SQIVND (reference sequence). The CDR3 extends over 14 amino acids. Trimming pared 0 bases from V and 5 bases from J, leaving 7 bases between. This CDR3 is CASSIEYRTGELFF. Here the CDR3 DNA reads TGTGCCAGTAGTATAGAGTATAGGACCGGGGAGCTGTTTTTT.

The V and J genes are TRBV4-3 and TRBJ2-3; TRBD2 matches 7 bases. V was clipped by 2 bases and J by 2 bases; unmatched bases: 7. The CDR3 has 16 amino acids. CDR1 is LGHNA, CDR2 YSLEER, per germline. The CDR3 DNA reads as TGCGCCAGCAGCCAACTAGGCCTAGCGGCCACAGATACGCAGTATTTT. It encodes CASSQLGLAATDTQYF.

This clone occurred a few times. In the same sample, other DNA sequences code for this CDR3. The chain recombines TRBV5-1 with TRBJ1-1; TRBD1 aligns across 8 bases. The J segment lost 5 bases and the V segment lost 1 base, leaving 1 base of the junction unmatched. Germline-derived CDR1 and CDR2 are SGHRS and YFSETQ. The CDR3 sequence is 13 residues long. Here the CDR3 reads CASSLTGGTEAFF. The CDR3 nucleotides are TGCGCCAGCAGCTTGACAGGGGGAACTGAAGCTTTCTTT. The whole variable domain, filled in from reference TRBV5-1 and TRBJ1-1, reads KAGVTQTPRYLIKTRGQQVTLSCSPISGHRSVSWYQQTPGQGLQFLFEYFSETQRNKGNFPGRFSGRQFSNSRSEMNVSTLELGDSALYLCASSLTGGTEAFFGQGTRLTVV.

The chain joins TRBV4-1 to TRBJ2-7; TRBD1 matches at 8 bases. The length of the CDR3 is 18 residues. After removal of 4 bases from V and 2 bases from J, the junction contained 16 bases not matched to a gene. Germline loops: CDR1 MGHRA, CDR2 YSYEKL. Written as DNA, the CDR3 is TGCGCCAGCAGCCGAGGGACAGGCCTGGCTGGGCTTACCTACGAGCAGTACGTC. This encodes CASSRGTGLAGLTYEQYV.

This clone was counted a few times. The J gene is TRBJ2-2, the V gene TRBV27; D may be TRBD1 or TRBD2 (6 bases each). Trimming took 4 bases from V and 5 from J, leaving 14 bases between them. Germline-derived CDR1 and CDR2 are MNHEY and SMNVEV (reference sequence). CDR3 length equals 15 residues. CDR3: CASSSSGEETGELFF. The DNA for the CDR3 is TGTGCCAGCAGTTCCTCAGGGGAGGAGACCGGGGAGCTGTTTTTT.

The chain carries TRBV11-2 and TRBJ2-5; D is possibly TRBD1 (7 bases). The CDR3 runs to 15 residues. CDR1 is SGHAT and CDR2 is FQNNGV in the germline V gene. Trimming stripped 3 bases from V and 6 bases from J, with 17 bases between. CDR3 loop: CASSFGRQGKKTQYF. The CDR3 DNA follows: TGTGCCAGCAGCTTCGGGAGACAGGGTAAAAAGACCCAGTACTTC.

The chain combines TRBV27 with TRBJ2-1; possibly TRBD1 or TRBD2 for D (6 bases each). CDR3 length equals 15 residues. Germline CDR1 and CDR2: MNHEY and SMNVEV (reference sequence). The V gene lost 5 bases and the J gene lost 15 bases, with 26 bases spanning the gap. CDR3 nucleotides: TGTGCCAGCAGTCCCCGATACCTGGACACAGGGAGGAGGTTCTTC. This translates into CASSPRYLDTGRRFF.